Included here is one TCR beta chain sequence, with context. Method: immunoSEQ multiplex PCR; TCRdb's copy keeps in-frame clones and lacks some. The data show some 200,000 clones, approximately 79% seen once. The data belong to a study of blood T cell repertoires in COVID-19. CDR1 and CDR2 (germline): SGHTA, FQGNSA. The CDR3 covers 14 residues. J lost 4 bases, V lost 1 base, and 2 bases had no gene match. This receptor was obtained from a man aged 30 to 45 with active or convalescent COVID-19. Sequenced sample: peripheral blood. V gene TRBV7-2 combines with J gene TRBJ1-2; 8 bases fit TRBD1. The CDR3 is CASSLGQGAYGYTF. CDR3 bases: TGTGCCAGCAGCTTAGGGCAGGGGGCCTATGGCTACACCTTC.